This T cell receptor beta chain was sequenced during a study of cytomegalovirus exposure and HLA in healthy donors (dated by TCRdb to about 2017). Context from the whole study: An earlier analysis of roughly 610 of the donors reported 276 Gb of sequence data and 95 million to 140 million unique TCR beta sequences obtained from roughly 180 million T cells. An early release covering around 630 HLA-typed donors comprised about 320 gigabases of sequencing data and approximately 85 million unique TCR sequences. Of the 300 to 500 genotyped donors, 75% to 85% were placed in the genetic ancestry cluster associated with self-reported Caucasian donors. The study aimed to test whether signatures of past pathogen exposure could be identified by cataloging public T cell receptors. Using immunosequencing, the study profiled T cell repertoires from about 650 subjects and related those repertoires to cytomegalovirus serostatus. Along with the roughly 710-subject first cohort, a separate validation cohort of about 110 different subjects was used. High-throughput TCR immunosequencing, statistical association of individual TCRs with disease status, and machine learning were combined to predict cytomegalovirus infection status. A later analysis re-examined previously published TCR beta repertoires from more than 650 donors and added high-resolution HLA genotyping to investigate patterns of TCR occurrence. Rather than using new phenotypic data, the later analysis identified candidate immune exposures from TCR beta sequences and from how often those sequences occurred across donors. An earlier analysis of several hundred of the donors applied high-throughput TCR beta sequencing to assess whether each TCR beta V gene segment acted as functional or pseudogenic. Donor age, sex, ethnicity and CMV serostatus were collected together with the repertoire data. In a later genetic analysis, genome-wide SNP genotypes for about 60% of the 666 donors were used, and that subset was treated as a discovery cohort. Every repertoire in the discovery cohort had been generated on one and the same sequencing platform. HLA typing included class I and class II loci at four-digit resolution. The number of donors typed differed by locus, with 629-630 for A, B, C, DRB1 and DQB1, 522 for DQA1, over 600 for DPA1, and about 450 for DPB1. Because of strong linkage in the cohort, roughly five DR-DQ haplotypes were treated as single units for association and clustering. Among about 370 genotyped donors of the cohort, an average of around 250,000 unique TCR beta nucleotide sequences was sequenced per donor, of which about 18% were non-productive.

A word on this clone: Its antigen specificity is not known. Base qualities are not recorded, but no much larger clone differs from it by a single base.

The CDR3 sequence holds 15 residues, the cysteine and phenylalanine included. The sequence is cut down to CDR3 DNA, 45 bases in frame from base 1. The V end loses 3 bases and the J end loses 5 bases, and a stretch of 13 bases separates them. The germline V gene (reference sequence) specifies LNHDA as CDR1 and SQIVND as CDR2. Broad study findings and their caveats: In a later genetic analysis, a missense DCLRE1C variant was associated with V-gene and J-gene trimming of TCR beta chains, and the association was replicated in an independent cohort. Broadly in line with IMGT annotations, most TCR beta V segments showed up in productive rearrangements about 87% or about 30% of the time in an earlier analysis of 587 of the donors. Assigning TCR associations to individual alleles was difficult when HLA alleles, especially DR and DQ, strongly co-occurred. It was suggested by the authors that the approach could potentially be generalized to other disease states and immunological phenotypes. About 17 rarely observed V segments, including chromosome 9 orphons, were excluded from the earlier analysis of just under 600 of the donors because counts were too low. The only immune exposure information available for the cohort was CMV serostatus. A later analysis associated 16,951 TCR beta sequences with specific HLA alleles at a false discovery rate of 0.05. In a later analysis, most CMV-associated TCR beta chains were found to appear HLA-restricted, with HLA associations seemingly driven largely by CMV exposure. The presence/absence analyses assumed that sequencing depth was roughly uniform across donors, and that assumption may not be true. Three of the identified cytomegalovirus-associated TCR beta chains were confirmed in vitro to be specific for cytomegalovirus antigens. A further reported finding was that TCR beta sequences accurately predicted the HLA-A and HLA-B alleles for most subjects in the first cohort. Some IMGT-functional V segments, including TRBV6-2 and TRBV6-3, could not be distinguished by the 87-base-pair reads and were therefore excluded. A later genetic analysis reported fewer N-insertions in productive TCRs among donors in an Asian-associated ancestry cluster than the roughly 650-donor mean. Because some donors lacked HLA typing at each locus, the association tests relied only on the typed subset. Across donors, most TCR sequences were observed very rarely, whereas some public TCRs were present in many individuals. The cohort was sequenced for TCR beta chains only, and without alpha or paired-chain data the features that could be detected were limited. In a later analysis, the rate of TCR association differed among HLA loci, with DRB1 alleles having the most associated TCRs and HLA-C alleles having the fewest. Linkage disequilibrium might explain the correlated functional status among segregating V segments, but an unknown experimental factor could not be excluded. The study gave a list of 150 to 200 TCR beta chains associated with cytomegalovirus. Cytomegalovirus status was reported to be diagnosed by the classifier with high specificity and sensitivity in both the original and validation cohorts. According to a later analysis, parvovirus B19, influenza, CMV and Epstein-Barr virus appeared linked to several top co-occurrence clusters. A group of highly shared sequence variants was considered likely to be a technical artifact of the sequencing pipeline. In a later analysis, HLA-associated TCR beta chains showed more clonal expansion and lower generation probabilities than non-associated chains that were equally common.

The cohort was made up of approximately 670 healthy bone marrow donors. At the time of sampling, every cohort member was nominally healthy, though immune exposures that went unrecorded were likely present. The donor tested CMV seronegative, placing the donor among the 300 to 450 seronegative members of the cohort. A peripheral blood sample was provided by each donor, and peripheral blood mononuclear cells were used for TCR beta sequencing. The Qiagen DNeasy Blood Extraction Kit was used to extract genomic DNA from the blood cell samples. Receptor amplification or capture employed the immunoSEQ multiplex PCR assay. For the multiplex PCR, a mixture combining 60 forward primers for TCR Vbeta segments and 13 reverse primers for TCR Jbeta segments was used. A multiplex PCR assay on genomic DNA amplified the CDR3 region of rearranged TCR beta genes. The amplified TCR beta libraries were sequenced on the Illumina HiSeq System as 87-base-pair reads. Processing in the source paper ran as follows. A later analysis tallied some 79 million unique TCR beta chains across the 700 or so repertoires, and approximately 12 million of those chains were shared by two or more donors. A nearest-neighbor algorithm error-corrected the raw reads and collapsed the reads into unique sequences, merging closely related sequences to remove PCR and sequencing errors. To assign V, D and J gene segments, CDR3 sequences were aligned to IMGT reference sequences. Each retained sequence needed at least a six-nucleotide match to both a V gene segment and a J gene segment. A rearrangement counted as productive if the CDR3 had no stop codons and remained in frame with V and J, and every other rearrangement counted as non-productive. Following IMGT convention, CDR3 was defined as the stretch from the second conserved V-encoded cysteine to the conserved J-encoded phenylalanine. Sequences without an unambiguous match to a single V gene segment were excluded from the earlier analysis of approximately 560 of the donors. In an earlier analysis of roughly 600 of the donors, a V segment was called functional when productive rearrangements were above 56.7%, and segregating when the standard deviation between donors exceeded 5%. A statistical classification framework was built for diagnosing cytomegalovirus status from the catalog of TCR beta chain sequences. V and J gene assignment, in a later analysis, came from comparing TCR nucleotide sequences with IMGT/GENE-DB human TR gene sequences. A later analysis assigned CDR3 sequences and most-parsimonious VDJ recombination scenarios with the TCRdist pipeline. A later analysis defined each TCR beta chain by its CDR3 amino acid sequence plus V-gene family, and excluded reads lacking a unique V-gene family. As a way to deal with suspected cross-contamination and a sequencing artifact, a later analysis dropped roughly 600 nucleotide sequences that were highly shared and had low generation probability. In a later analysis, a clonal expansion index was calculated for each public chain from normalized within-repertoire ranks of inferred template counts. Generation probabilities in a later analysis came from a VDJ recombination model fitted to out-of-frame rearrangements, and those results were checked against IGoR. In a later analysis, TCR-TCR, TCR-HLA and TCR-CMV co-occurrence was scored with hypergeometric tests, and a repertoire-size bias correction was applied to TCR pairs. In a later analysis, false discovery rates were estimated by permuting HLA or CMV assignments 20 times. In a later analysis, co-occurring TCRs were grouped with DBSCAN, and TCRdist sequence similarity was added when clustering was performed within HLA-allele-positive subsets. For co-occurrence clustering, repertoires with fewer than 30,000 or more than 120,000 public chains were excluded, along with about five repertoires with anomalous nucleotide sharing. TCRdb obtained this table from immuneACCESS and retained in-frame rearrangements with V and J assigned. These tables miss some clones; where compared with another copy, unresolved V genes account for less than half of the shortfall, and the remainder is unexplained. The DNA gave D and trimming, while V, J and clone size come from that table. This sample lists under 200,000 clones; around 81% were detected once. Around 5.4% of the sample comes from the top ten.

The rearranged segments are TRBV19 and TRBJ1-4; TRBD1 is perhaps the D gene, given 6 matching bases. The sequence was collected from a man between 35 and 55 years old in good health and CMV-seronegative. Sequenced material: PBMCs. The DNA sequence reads TGTGCCAGTAGTATTGTCGGAACAGGGAATGAAAAACTGTTTTTT. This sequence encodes CASSIVGTGNEKLFF.